This T cell receptor (beta chain) was profiled in a study of cytomegalovirus exposure and HLA in healthy donors. This CDR3 is 14 amino acids long. CDR1 is MGHDK and CDR2 is SYGVNS in the germline V gene. J lost 3 bases, V lost 8 bases, and 4 bases had no gene match. It was with 60 Vbeta and 13 Jbeta primers that the PCR ran. Authors' data handling: An analysis that came later counted around 80 million unique TCR beta chains, approximately 10 million shared. Assay used: immunoSEQ multiplex PCR; TCRdb lists only in-frame clones, some missing. V, J and clone size reflect that table, while D and trimming were determined from the DNA. The sample holds roughly 60,000 clones.

The receptor comes from a woman between 18 and 30 years old in good health and CMV-seronegative. Sequences were obtained from PBMCs. The chain carries TRBV25-1 and TRBJ2-7; 13 positions agree with TRBD2. Written as DNA, the CDR3 is TGTGCCAGCCAGACTAGCGGGAGGCTCTACGAGCAGTACTTC. Its translation: CASQTSGRLYEQYF.